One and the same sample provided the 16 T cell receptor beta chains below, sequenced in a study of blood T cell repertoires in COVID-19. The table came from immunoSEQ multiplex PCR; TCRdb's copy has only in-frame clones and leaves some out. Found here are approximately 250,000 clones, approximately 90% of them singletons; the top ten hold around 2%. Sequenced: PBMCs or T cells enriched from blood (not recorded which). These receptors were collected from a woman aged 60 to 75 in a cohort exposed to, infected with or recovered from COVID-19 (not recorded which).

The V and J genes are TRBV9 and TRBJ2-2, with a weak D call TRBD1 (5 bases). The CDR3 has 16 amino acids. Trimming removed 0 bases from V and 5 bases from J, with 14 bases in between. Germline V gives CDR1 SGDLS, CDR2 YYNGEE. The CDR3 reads CASSVEVGAGTGELFF. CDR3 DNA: TGTGCCAGCAGCGTAGAAGTCGGCGCAGGGACCGGGGAGCTGTTTTTT.

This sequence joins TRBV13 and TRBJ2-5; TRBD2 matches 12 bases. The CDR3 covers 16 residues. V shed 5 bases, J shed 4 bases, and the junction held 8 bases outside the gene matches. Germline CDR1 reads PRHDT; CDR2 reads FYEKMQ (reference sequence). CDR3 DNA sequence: TGTGCCAGCAGCCTAGCCCAGGGACTAGCGGGAGAGACCCAGTACTTC. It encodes CASSLAQGLAGETQYF.

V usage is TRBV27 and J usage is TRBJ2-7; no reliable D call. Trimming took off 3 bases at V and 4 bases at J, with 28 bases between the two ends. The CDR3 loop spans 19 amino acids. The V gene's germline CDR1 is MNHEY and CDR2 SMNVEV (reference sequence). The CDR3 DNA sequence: TGTGCCAGCAGTTTCTCAACTACTACTCGAGATAGATCCCGTTACGAGCAGTACTTC. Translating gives CASSFSTTTRDRSRYEQYF.

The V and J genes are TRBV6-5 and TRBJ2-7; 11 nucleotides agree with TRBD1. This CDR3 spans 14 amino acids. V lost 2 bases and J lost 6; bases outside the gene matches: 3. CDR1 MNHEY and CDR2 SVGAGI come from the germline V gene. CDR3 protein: CASSYGDRGSEQYF. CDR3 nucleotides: TGTGCCAGCAGTTACGGGGACAGGGGGTCCGAGCAGTACTTC.

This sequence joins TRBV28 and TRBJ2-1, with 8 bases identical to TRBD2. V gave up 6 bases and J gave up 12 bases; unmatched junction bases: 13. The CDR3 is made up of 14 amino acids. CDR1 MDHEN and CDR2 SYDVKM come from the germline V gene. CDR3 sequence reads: CASSSTSGSRWQFF. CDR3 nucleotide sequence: TGTGCCAGCAGCTCCACCAGCGGGAGCCGCTGGCAGTTCTTC.

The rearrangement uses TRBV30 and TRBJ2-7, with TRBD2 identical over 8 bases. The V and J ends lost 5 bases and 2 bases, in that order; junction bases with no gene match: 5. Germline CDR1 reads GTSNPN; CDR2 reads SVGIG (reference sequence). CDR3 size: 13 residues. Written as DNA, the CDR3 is TGTGCCTGGGTCCGCGGGAGGACCTACGAGCAGTACTTC. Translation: CAWVRGRTYEQYF.

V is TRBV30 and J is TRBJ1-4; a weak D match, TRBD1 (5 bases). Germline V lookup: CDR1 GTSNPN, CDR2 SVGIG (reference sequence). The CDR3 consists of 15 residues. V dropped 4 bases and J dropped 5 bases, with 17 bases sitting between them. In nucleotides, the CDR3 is TGTGCCTGGAATGCCGGGAGCAGGGCCAATGAAAAACTGTTTTTT. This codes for CAWNAGSRANEKLFF.

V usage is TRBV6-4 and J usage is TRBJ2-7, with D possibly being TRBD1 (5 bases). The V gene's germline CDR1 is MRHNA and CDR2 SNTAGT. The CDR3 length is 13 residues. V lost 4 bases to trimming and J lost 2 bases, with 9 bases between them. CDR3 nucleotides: TGTGCCAGCAGTGGGGGCGTAGCCTACGAGCAGTACTTC. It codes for CASSGGVAYEQYF.

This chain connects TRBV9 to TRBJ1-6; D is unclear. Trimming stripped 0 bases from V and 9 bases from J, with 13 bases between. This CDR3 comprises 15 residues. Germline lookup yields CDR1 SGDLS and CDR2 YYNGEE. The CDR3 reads CASSVEGGLSSPLHF. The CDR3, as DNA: TGTGCCAGCAGCGTAGAGGGAGGGCTCAGTTCACCCCTCCACTTT.

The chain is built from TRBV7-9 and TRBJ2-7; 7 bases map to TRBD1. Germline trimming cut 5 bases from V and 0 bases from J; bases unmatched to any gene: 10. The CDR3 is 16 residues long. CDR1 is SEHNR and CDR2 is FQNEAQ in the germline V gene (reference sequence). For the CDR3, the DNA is TGTGCCAGCAGCGCCCCACAGGGGCTGAGCTCCTACGAGCAGTACTTC. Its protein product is CASSAPQGLSSYEQYF.

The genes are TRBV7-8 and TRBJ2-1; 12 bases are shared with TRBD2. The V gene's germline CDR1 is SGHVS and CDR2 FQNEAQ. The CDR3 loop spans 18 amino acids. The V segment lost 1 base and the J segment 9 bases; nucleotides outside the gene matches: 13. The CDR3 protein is CASSLGASGRVREGEQFF. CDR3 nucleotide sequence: TGTGCCAGCAGCTTAGGGGCTAGCGGGAGGGTCCGGGAGGGTGAGCAGTTCTTC.

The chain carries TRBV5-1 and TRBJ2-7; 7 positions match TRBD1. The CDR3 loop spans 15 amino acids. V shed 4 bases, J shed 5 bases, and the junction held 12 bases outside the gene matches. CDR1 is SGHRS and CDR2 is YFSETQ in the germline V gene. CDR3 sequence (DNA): TGCGCCAGCAGCGGGGGCCCGACAGGGTGGAACGAGCAGTACTTC. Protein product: CASSGGPTGWNEQYF.

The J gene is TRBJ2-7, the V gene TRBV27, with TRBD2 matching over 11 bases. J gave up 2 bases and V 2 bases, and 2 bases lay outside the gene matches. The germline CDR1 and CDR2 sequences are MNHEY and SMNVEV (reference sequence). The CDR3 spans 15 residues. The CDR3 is CASSLGTSGAYEQYF. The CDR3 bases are TGTGCCAGCAGTTTAGGGACTAGCGGAGCCTACGAGCAGTACTTC.

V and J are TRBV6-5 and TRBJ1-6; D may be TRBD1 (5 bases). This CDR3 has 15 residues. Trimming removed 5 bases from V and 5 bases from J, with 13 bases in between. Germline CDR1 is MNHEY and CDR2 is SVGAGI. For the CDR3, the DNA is TGTGCCAGCAGTCCCACCGGGACTAATAATTCACCCCTCCACTTT. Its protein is CASSPTGTNNSPLHF.

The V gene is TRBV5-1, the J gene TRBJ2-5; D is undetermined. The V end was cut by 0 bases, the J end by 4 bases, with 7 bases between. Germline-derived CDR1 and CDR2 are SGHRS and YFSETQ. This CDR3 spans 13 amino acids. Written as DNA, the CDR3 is TGCGCCAGCAGCTTGGCCAACAGAGAGACCCAGTACTTC. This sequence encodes CASSLANRETQYF.

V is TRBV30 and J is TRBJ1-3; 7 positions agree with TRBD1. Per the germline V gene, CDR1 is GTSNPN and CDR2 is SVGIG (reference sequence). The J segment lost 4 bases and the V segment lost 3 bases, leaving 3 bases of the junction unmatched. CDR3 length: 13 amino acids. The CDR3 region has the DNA TGTGCCTGGAGCAAGACAGGGGGAAACACCATATATTTT. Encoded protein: CAWSKTGGNTIYF.